Listed below are T cell receptor beta chains from one sample, sequenced in a study of T cells in Graves' hyperthyroidism and ophthalmopathy. TCRdb fed the multiplex PCR reads into MiXCR, producing one record per CDR3 protein. The sample lists approximately 590,000 distinct CDR3 sequences, 15% to 18% seen once, with roughly 7.3% in the top ten. Specimen: blood. These TCRs come from a woman aged 25 to 39 with Graves' hyperthyroidism. Each CDR3 is given with its conserved first and last residue. A D gene is named only where the DNA matches it firmly. Clone size is shown for a subset of rows, as once, few, many or a class of expanded clone.

j_call | clone_size | d_call | v_call | cdr3_aa | cdr3_nt
TRBJ2-5 | few | TRBD2 | TRBV5-1 | CASSLSSGRTQETQYF | TGCGCCAGCAGCCTGTCTAGCGGGAGGACCCAAGAGACCCAGTACTTC
TRBJ2-7 | many | - | TRBV27 | CASSFSGGGNEQYF | TGTGCCAGCAGTTTTAGCGGAGGGGGGAACGAGCAGTACTTC
TRBJ2-2 | few | TRBD1 | TRBV6-6 | CASSYSRGLDLTEELFF | TGTGCCAGCAGTTACTCCAGGGGGTTAGATCTGACCGAGGAGCTGTTTTTT
TRBJ2-2 | - | - | TRBV7-9 | CASSRQAGDTGELFF | TGTGCCAGCAGCCGACAGGCAGGGGACACCGGGGAGCTGTTTTTT
TRBJ2-7 | many | - | TRBV14 | CASSQYPTGRNSYEQYF | TGTGCCAGCAGCCAATACCCCACTGGGAGAAACTCCTACGAGCAGTACTTC
TRBJ2-6 | - | TRBD2 | TRBV10-1 | CASRSSGSGSGANVLTF | TGCGCCAGCAGGTCTAGCGGGAGTGGGTCTGGGGCCAACGTCCTGACTTTC
TRBJ2-3 | few | - | TRBV29-1 | CSVEDLRGPADTQYF | TGCAGCGTTGAAGATCTGCGAGGCCCCGCAGATACGCAGTATTTT
TRBJ2-1 | few | TRBD1 | TRBV7-9 | CASGRIPGQGVNEQFF | TGTGCCAGCGGCCGGATACCGGGACAGGGGGTGAATGAGCAGTTCTTC
TRBJ1-2 | few | - | TRBV4-3 | CASSQVRGIYGYTF | TGCGCCAGCAGCCAAGTTCGGGGGATCTATGGCTACACCTTC
TRBJ1-2 | many | - | TRBV12-3/TRBV12-4 | CASSLTGESGYTF | TGTGCCAGCAGTTTAACGGGGGAGAGTGGCTACACCTTC
TRBJ2-1 | many | - | TRBV13 | CASSSVGKYNEQFF | TGTGCCAGCAGCTCCGTGGGGAAATACAATGAGCAGTTCTTC
TRBJ2-1 | many | TRBD1 | TRBV5-1 | CASSRQGYEQFF | TGCGCCAGCAGCCGACAGGGATATGAGCAGTTCTTC
TRBJ2-3 | - | - | TRBV27 | CASRETVPDTQYF | TGTGCCAGCAGGGAGACAGTTCCAGATACGCAGTATTTT
TRBJ2-2 | - | - | TRBV4-2 | CASRPDLNTGELFF | TGTGCCAGCAGACCGGACCTTAACACCGGGGAGCTGTTTTTT
TRBJ2-1 | many | TRBD2 | TRBV10-3 | CASRGTSTSGSDEQFF | TGTGCCAGCAGGGGGACGAGTACTAGCGGGAGCGATGAGCAGTTCTTC